This T cell receptor beta chain was retrieved from a study of metastatic and nonmetastatic thyroid tumors. This clone was observed a few times. TCRdb reanalyzed the PCR reads with MiXCR. The sample lists roughly 71,000 clones; around 18% were seen once. All patients were treatment-naive before thyroid surgery. The clonotype was recovered from a female donor with papillary thyroid cancer or a benign thyroid nodule (not recorded which). Some clones in this sample may be carry-over from other donors' samples. Sequenced input: blood.

Here the CDR3 DNA reads TGTGCCAGTAGTATGGCCAGGGGTTACTATGGCTACACCTTC. Encoded protein: CASSMARGYYGYTF. This chain joins TRBV19 and TRBJ1-2, with TRBD1 as a possible D gene (6 bases). The germline V gene encodes CDR1 LNHDA and CDR2 SQIVND (reference sequence). This CDR3 is 14 amino acids long. The V end was cut by 3 bases, the J end by 3 bases, with 11 bases between. The full variable domain, rest sourced from reference TRBV19 and TRBJ1-2, is DGGITQSPKYLFRKEGQNVTLSCEQNLNHDAMYWYRQDPGQGLRLIYYSQIVNDFQKGDIAEGYSVSREKKESFPLTVTSAQKNPTAFYLCASSMARGYYGYTFGSGTRLTVV.